The clone carrying this TCR beta chain has a count of ten or more. The CDR3 runs 11 residues. Germline lookup yields CDR1 SGHTA and CDR2 FQGNSA. V dropped 2 bases and J dropped 9; count of bases not matched to a gene: 1. The entry originates in a study of T cells in Graves' hyperthyroidism and ophthalmopathy. Using RNA transcripts as the source, TCR beta CDR3 regions were amplified. The primer set for the first-round RT-PCR of the TCR CDR3 was HTBI. In TCRdb, the multiplex PCR reads were re-called with MiXCR into one record per CDR3 protein. Among 250,000 to 300,000 distinct CDR3 sequences listed, roughly an eighth were seen once.

The sample comprised blood. The genes are TRBV7-2 and TRBJ2-7; 7 bases are a match to TRBD2. The source of this sequence is a woman aged 40 to 49 with Graves' hyperthyroidism. As DNA, the CDR3 is TGTGCCAGCAGCTTAACTAGCGTGCAGTACTTC. Translated: CASSLTSVQYF.